Described below is a single T cell receptor beta chain sequence and its context. This table comes from immunoSEQ multiplex PCR, and its TCRdb copy is limited to in-frame clones, with some not included. Of about 360,000 clones in the sample, over 75% were seen once. Ages ranged from roughly 18 to 100 years, with residence in around 24 US areas. The data were taken from a study of blood T cell repertoires in COVID-19. About the study: Two negative PCRs, clearance, or symptom resolution characterized the recovered Cohort 3 donors.

Germline CDR1 reads MNHEY; CDR2 reads SVGAGI. CDR3 length: 12 residues. V dropped 8 bases and J dropped 3 bases, with 11 bases sitting between them. The chain couples TRBV6-5 to TRBJ2-7; D might be TRBD1 (7 bases). The sample taken for sequencing was PBMCs or T cells enriched from blood (not recorded which). The source of this sequence is a man in his forties in a cohort exposed to, infected with or recovered from COVID-19 (not recorded which). The CDR3 loop is CASARDSYEQYF. CDR3 sequence (DNA): TGTGCCAGCGCGCGGGACAGCTACGAGCAGTACTTC.